This section outlines one T cell receptor beta chain sequence together with its context. In the PCR, 60 Vbeta and 13 Jbeta primers were used. Repertoires were generated with immunoSEQ multiplex PCR, while TCRdb's copy carries only in-frame clones and drops some. This sample carries around 110,000 clones, roughly 76% of them seen once, and the ten largest clones take 2% to 2.5%. The data stem from a study of cytomegalovirus exposure and HLA in healthy donors. The sequenced sample consisted of PBMCs. The clonotype was recovered from a man aged 25-45 years in good health and CMV-seronegative.

The CDR3 loop reads CASSQGTLEVETQYF. CDR3 nucleotide sequence: TGCGCCAGCAGCCAAGGGACCTTGGAGGTAGAGACCCAGTACTTC. The J gene is TRBJ2-5, the V gene TRBV4-3, with D perhaps TRBD2 (5 bases). Germline V lookup: CDR1 LGHNA, CDR2 YSLEER. The CDR3 extends over 15 amino acids. V was shortened by 1 base and J by 4 bases, with 13 bases between the two germline ends.